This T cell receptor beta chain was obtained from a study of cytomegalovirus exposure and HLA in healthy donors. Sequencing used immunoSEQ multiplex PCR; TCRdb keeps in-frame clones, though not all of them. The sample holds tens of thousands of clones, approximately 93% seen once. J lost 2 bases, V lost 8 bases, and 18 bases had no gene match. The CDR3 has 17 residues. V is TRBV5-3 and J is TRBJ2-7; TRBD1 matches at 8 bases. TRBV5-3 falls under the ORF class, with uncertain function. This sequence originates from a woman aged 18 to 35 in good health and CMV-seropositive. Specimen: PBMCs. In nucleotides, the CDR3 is TGTGCCAGGTCGAACAGGGGGGACGCTCAGATCGCCTACGAGCAGTACTTC. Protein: CARSNRGDAQIAYEQYF.